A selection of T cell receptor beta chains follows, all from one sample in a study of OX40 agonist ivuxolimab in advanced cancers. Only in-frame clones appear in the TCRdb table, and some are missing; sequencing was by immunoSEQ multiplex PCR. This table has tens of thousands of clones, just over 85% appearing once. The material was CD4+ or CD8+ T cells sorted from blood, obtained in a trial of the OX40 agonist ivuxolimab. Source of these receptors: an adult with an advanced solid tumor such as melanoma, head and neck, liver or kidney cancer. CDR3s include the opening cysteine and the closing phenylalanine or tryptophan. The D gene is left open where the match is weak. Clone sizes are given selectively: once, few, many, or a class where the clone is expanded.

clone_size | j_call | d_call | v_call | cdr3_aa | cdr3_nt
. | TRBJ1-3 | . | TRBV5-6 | CASSSLAQGPGETTIYF | TGTGCCAGCAGCTCGTTGGCACAGGGACCGGGTGAGACCACCATATATTTT
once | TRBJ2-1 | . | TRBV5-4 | CASSFRGEQFF | TGTGCCAGCAGCTTTAGGGGGGAGCAGTTCTTC
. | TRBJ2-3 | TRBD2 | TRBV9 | CASSAGLAPGTDTQYF | TGTGCCAGCAGCGCAGGACTAGCCCCAGGCACAGATACGCAGTATTTT
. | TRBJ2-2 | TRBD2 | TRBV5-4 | CASSSAGTTGELFF | TGTGCCAGCAGCTCAGCGGGAACCACCGGGGAGCTGTTTTTT
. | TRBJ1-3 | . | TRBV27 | CASSFTSSGNTIYF | TGTGCCAGCAGTTTTACCAGCTCTGGAAACACCATATATTTT
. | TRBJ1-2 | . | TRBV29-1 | CSAAWDNLLGYTF | TGCAGCGCTGCATGGGACAATCTCCTTGGCTACACCTTC
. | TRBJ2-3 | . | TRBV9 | CASSLGVVDTQYF | TGTGCCAGCAGCCTCGGAGTTGTAGATACGCAGTATTTT
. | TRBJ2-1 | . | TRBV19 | CASTVSTGVEQFF | TGTGCCAGTACAGTGAGCACGGGAGTTGAGCAGTTCTTC
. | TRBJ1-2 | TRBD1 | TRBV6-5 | CASSRQGLDYGYTF | TGTGCCAGCAGTCGACAGGGATTGGACTATGGCTACACCTTC
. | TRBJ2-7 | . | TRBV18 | CASSLGNSYEQYF | TGTGCCAGCTCACTTGGCAACTCCTACGAGCAGTACTTC
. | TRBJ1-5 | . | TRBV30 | CAWSLGSNQPQHF | TGTGCCTGGAGTTTGGGCAGCAATCAGCCCCAGCATTTT
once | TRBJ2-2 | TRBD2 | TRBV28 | CASSLGGRAFGGTGELFF | TGTGCCAGCAGTTTAGGCGGGAGGGCCTTCGGAGGAACCGGGGAGCTGTTTTTT
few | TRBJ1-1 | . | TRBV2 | CASSSEAFF | TGTGCCAGCAGTAGTGAAGCTTTCTTT
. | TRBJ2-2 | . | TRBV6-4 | CASSYSWRGLNTGELFF | TGTGCCAGCAGTTACTCGTGGAGGGGGCTGAACACCGGGGAGCTGTTTTTT
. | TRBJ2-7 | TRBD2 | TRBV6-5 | CASSYSPSGALEQYF | TGTGCCAGCAGTTACTCGCCTAGCGGGGCCCTCGAGCAGTACTTC
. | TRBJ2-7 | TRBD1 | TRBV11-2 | CASSLGRQGGRSEQYF | TGTGCCAGCAGCTTAGGCCGACAGGGGGGCAGAAGCGAGCAGTACTTC
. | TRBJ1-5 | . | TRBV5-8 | CASTRWGLSSSNQPQHF | TGTGCCAGCACCCGGTGGGGGCTTTCAAGTTCGAATCAGCCCCAGCATTTT
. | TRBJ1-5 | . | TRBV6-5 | CASSYTGKQPQHF | TGTGCCAGCAGTTACACAGGGAAACAGCCCCAGCATTTT
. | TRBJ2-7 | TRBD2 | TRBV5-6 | CASSLVPSGRGLYEQYF | TGTGCCAGCAGCTTGGTCCCTAGCGGGAGGGGACTTTACGAGCAGTACTTC
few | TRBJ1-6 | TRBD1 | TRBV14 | CASSQVAPRDRFGLDSPLHF | TGTGCCAGCAGCCAAGTCGCCCCCCGGGACAGATTTGGGTTGGATTCACCCCTCCACTTT
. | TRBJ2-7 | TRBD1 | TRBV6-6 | CASSGTRQGASYEQYF | TGTGCCAGCAGTGGGACCCGACAGGGGGCTTCATACGAGCAGTACTTC
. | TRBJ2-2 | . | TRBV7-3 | CASSLTGMNTGELFF | TGTGCCAGCAGCTTAACTGGGATGAACACCGGGGAGCTGTTTTTT
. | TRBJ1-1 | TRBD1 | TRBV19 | CASSDRGTEAFF | TGTGCCAGTAGTGACAGGGGGACTGAAGCTTTCTTT
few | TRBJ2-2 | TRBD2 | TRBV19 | CASTRLAGGLGTGELFF | TGTGCCAGTACCCGACTAGCGGGGGGGCTTGGCACCGGGGAGCTGTTTTTT
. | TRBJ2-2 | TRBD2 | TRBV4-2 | CASSQDPGGDTGELFF | TGTGCCAGCAGCCAAGATCCGGGAGGGGACACCGGGGAGCTGTTTTTT
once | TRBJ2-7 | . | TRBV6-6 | CASSYRIRVASYEQYF | TGTGCCAGCAGTTACCGGATCAGGGTAGCATCCTACGAGCAGTACTTC
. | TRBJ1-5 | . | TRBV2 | CASSEDRVGNQPQHF | TGTGCCAGCAGTGAAGATCGTGTTGGTAATCAGCCCCAGCATTTT
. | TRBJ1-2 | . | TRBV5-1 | CASSLEGGSDGYTF | TGCGCCAGCAGCTTGGAAGGCGGCTCAGATGGCTACACCTTC
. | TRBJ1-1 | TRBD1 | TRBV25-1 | CASSESGQGANYTEAFF | TGTGCCAGCAGTGAATCCGGCCAGGGGGCTAACTACACTGAAGCTTTCTTT
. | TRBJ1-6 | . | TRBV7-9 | CASSRSEQGNSPLHF | TGTGCCAGCAGCCGCAGTGAGCAGGGTAATTCACCCCTCCACTTT
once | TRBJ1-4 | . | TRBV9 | CASSPRQHNEKLFF | TGTGCCAGCAGCCCCCGACAGCATAATGAAAAACTGTTTTTT
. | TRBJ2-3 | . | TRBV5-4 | CASSPETDTQYF | TGTGCCAGCAGCCCCGAGACAGATACGCAGTATTTT
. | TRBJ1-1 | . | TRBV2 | CASSVTGMNTEAFF | TGTGCCAGCAGTGTAACTGGGATGAACACTGAAGCTTTCTTT
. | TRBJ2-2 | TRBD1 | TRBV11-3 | CASRLGSGTGVPGELFF | TGTGCCAGCAGGTTGGGTTCGGGGACAGGGGTCCCCGGGGAGCTGTTTTTT
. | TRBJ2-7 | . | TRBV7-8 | CASSYRTVSSYEQYF | TGTGCCAGCAGCTACAGGACGGTGAGCTCCTACGAGCAGTACTTC
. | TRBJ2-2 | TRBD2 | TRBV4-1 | CASSQGLAGEAFTGELFF | TGCGCCAGCAGCCAAGGACTAGCGGGAGAGGCGTTCACCGGGGAGCTGTTTTTT
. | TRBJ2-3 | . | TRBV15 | CATASGDTQYF | TGTGCCACTGCATCAGGAGATACGCAGTATTTT
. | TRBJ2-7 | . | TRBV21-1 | CASIALGTGRSYEQYF | TGTGCCAGCATAGCACTTGGGACAGGCCGGTCCTACGAGCAGTACTTC
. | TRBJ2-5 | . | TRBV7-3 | CASSPGQGRETQYF | TGTGCCAGCAGTCCAGGCCAGGGGCGGGAGACCCAGTACTTC